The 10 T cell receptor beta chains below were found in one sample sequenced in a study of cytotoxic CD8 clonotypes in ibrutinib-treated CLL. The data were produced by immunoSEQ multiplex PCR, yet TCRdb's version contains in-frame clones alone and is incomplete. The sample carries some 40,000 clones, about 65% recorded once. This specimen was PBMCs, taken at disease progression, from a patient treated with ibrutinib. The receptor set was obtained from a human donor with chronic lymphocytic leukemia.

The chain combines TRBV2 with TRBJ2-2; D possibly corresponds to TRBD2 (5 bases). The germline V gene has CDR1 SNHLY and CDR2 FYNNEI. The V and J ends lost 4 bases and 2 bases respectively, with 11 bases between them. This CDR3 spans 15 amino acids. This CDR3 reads CASSGKRTNTGELFF. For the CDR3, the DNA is TGTGCCAGCAGTGGGAAGCGGACTAACACCGGGGAGCTGTTTTTT.

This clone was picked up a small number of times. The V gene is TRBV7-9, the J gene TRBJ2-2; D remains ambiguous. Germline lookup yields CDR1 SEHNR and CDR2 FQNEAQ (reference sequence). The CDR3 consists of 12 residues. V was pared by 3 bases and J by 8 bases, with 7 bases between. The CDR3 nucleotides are TGTGCCAGCAGCTTCACAGTGGGGGAGCTGTTTTTT. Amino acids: CASSFTVGELFF.

Here the CDR3 DNA reads TGTGCCAGTAGTTCTGTGGACAGGGGGGACTATGGCTACACCTTC. Protein product: CASSSVDRGDYGYTF. V usage is TRBV19 and J usage is TRBJ1-2, with 10 nucleotides matching TRBD1. CDR1 LNHDA and CDR2 SQIVND come from the germline V gene (reference sequence). V was clipped by 5 bases and J by 3 bases; unmatched bases: 6. This CDR3 has 15 residues.

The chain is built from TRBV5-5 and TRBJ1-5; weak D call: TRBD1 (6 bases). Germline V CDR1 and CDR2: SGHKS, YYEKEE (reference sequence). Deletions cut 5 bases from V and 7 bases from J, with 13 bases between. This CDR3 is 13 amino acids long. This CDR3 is CASRQGSGQPQHF. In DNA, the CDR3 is TGTGCCAGCAGACAGGGCTCCGGGCAGCCCCAGCATTTT.

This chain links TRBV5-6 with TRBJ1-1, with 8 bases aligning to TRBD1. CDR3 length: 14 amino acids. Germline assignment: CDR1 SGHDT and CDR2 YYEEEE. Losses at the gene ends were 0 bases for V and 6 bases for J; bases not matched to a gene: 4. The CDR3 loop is CASSLVTGGAEAFF. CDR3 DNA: TGTGCCAGCAGCTTGGTCACAGGGGGTGCTGAAGCTTTCTTT.

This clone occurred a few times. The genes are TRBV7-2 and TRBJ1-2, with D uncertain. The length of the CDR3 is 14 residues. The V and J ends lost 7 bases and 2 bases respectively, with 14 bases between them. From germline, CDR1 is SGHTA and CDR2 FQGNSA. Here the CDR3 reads CASTRGPGNYGYTF. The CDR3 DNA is TGTGCCAGCACCCGAGGGCCGGGGAACTATGGCTACACCTTC.

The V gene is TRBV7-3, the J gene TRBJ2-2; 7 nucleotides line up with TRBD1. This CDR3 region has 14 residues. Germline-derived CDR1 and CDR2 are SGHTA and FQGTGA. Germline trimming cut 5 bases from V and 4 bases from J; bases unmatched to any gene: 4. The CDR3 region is CASSRGGTTGELFF. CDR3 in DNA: TGTGCCAGCAGCCGAGGGGGCACCACCGGGGAGCTGTTTTTT.

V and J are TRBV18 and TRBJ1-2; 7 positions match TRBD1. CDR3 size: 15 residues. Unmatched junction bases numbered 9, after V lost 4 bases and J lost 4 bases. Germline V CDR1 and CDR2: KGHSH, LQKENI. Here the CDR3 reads CASSRDSPQVYGYTF. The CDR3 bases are TGTGCCAGCTCACGGGACAGCCCTCAGGTCTATGGCTACACCTTC.

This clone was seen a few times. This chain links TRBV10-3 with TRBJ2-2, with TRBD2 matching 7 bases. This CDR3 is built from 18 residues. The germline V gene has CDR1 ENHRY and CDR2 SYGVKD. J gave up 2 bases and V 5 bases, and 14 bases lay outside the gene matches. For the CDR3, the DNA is TGTGCCATCAGTCAATCTTTGGGCGGGAGCCCAAACACCGGGGAGCTGTTTTTT. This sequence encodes CAISQSLGGSPNTGELFF.

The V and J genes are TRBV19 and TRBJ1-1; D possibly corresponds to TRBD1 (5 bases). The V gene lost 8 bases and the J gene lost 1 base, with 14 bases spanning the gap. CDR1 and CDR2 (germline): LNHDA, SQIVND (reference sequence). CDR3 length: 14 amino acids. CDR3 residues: CASSQGLTNTEAFF. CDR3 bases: TGTGCCAGTTCGCAGGGACTGACGAACACTGAAGCTTTCTTT.